In its sample, the clone carrying this T cell receptor beta chain was seen a few times. The data derive from a study of blood T cell repertoires in COVID-19. Study details: PBMCs, B-cell-depleted T cells, or T cells were the source of the cDNA or gDNA that made up the material.

The CDR3 contains 21 residues. J lost 2 bases, V lost 1 base, and 18 bases had no gene match. CDR1 and CDR2 from the germline V gene are MNHEY and SMNVEV (reference sequence). Clones were sequenced by immunoSEQ multiplex PCR, and TCRdb holds only the in-frame ones, with some missing. The sample has 90,000 to 120,000 clones, roughly 90% seen once. The receptor's source is a man in his forties or fifties with active or convalescent COVID-19. The chain combines TRBV27 with TRBJ1-3; 9 bases align to TRBD1. Material: peripheral blood. CDR3 protein: CASSLYPRGTGRQPAGNTIYF. For the CDR3, the DNA is TGTGCCAGCAGTTTATATCCTCGGGGGACAGGGAGACAGCCGGCTGGAAACACCATATATTTT.